This TCR beta chain appears in the sequencing data of a study of control samples from healthy donors and cancer patients (dated by TCRdb to 2020 to 2022). The library was produced with the immunoSEQ multiplex PCR assay. What TCRdb holds here is the immuneACCESS table cut down to in-frame rearrangements. Part of the clones is not present; checked against another copy, under half of the missing clones reflect an unresolved V gene, and the others are unexplained. For this sample there are roughly 150,000 clones; 93% appear just once. Around 2.5% of the sample comes from the top ten. CDR1 and CDR2, looked up from the germline V gene (reference sequence), are GTSNPN and SVGIG. The CDR3 has 16 amino acids, counting the end cysteine and phenylalanine. Left in the record is the CDR3 DNA by itself, 48 bases read in frame from the first base. V sheds 3 bases and J sheds 3 bases, leaving 18 bases between their ends.

Comments on this clone: The clone's antigen remains unknown. Within one base of it there is no much larger clone, and no base qualities were kept.

The clonotype comes from a man aged 50 or older in good health. The material sequenced was blood. The V and J segments used are TRBV30 and TRBJ2-1; TRBD2 is a weak D gene call, 6 bases matching. The nucleotide sequence is given as TGTGCCTGGAGCTTTTACGCGGGATCCGTCTACAATGAGCAGTTCTTC. It codes for CAWSFYAGSVYNEQFF.